This is a list of T cell receptor beta chains from one sample in a study of cytomegalovirus exposure and HLA in healthy donors. Only in-frame clones appear in the TCRdb table, and some are missing; sequencing was by immunoSEQ multiplex PCR. The table has 150,000 to 200,000 clones, more than 70% seen once. Sequenced sample: PBMCs. These receptors were taken from a woman aged 35 to 49 in good health and CMV-seronegative. CDR3s include the opening cysteine and the closing phenylalanine or tryptophan. The D gene is left open where the match is weak. Expanded clones are given a class, and other clones once, few, many or no size at all.

>TRBJ1-1|TRBV7-2|TRBD1|.|18
TGTGCCAGCAGCCCCCTCATCTCTTTTGGACAGGGGTACACTGAAGCTTTCTTT
CASSPLISFGQGYTEAFF
>TRBJ1-6|TRBV2|TRBD1|.|14
TGTGCCAGCAGTGTGGCGGCAGGGGGTTCACCCCTCCACTTT
CASSVAAGGSPLHF
>TRBJ1-2|TRBV29-1|TRBD1|.|13
TGCAGCGATTCACAGGGGGCTTACTATAGCTACACCTTC
CSDSQGAYYSYTF
>TRBJ1-3|TRBV28|.|.|13
TGTGCCAGCAGTTTAGGGAGAGGAAACACCATATATTTT
CASSLGRGNTIYF
>TRBJ2-2|TRBV27|.|few|14
TGTGCCAGCACCAAAAACCAGGGTTCCGGGGAGCTGTTTTTT
CASTKNQGSGELFF
>TRBJ2-5|TRBV5-1|TRBD1|.|14
TGCGCCAGCAGCCGTATAGGACAGGGAGAGACCCAGTACTTC
CASSRIGQGETQYF
>TRBJ1-2|TRBV30|TRBD1|once|13
TGTGCCTGGAGTGAGGAGAGGGGGCACGGCTACACCTTC
CAWSEERGHGYTF
>TRBJ1-2|TRBV6-5|.|.|15
TGTGCCAGCAGTTACTCCTACAGGAACCGCTATGGCTACACCTTC
CASSYSYRNRYGYTF
>TRBJ1-2|TRBV6-1|.|.|13
TGTGCCAGCAGCCCCACAGGGAACTATGGCTACACCTTC
CASSPTGNYGYTF
>TRBJ1-2|TRBV7-2|TRBD1|.|14
TGTGCCAGCAGCGCGGACAGGGGCAACTATGGCTACACCTTC
CASSADRGNYGYTF
>TRBJ2-2|TRBV6-6|TRBD1|.|15
TGTGCCAGCACCAACGGACAGGTCGGCACCGGGGAGCTGTTTTTT
CASTNGQVGTGELFF
>TRBJ2-7|TRBV5-4|TRBD2|.|19
TGTGCCAGCAGCGCCCGACTAGCGGGAGGAAGTCGCCGGACTTACGAGCAGTACTTC
CASSARLAGGSRRTYEQYF
>TRBJ2-3|TRBV7-9|TRBD1|few|19
TGTGCCAGCCAATTACATTTCCTCCGGGACAGGGTCGCATCAGATACGCAGTATTTT
CASQLHFLRDRVASDTQYF
>TRBJ1-5|TRBV7-3|.|.|13
TGTGCCAGCAGCGACGGCAGGGGTCAGCCCCAGCATTTT
CASSDGRGQPQHF
>TRBJ1-2|TRBV15|.|.|16
TGTGCCACCAGCAGAGATTACAGTAATGTTAACTATGGCTACACCTTC
CATSRDYSNVNYGYTF
>TRBJ1-2|TRBV4-1|.|few|16
TGCGCCAGCAGCCAAGACGGGGCCGGAGGGGTCTATGGCTACACCTTC
CASSQDGAGGVYGYTF
>TRBJ2-1|TRBV19|TRBD2|.|14
TGTGCCAGTACAGGACTAGCGGATAACAATGAGCAGTTCTTC
CASTGLADNNEQFF
>TRBJ2-3|TRBV20-1|.|.|11
TGCAGTGCTTACTCCACAGATACGCAGTATTTT
CSAYSTDTQYF